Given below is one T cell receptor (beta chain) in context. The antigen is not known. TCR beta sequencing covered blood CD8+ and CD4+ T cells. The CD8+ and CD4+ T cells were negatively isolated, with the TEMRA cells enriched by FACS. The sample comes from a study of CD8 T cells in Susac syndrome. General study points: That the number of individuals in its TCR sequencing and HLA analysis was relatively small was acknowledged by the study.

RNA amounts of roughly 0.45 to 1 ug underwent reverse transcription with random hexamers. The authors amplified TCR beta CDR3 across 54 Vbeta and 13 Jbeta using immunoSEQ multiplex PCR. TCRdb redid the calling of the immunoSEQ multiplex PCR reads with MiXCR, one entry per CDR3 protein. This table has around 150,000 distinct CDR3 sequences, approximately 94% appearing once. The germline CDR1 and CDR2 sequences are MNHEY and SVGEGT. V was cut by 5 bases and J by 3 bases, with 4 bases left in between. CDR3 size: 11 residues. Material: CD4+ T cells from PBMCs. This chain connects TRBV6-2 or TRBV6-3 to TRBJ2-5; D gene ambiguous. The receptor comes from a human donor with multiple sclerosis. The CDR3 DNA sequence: TGTGCCAGCAGTACTAAAGAGACCCAGTACTTC. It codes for CASSTKETQYF.